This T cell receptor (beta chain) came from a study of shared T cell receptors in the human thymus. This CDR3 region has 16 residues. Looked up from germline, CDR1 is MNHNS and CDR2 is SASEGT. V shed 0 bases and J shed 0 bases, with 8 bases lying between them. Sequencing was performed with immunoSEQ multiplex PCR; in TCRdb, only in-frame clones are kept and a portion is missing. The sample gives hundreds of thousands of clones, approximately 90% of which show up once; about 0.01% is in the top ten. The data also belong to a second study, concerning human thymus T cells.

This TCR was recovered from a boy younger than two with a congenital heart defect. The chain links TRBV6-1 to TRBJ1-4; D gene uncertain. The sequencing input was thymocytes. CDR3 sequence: CASSEAPRATNEKLFF. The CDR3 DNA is TGTGCCAGCAGTGAAGCGCCACGGGCAACTAATGAAAAACTGTTTTTT.